These T cell receptor beta chains were read from a single sample in a study of PD-L1 blockade in urothelial cancer. Clones were sequenced by immunoSEQ multiplex PCR, and TCRdb holds only the in-frame ones, with some missing. The table has tens of thousands of clones, 80% to 85% seen once; the top ten hold roughly 3.2%. Source: PBMCs, taken around atezolizumab (anti-PD-L1) treatment. All receptors come from a man aged 70 or older with urothelial cancer. The CDR3 runs from the conserved cysteine through the conserved F or W. Each record gives: J gene, D gene, V gene, clone size, CDR3 DNA, CDR3 protein. A D gene is named only where the DNA matches it firmly. Clone size, where shown, is once, few, many, or a class for clones that have expanded.

J: TRBJ2-7; D: TRBD1; V: TRBV5-6; size: .; DNA: TGTGCCAGCCGAGACAGGGCCAACCTCTCCTACGAGCAGTACTTC; CDR3: CASRDRANLSYEQYF
J: TRBJ1-3; D: .; V: TRBV28; size: .; DNA: TGTGCCAGCAGTTTTAATAGGGGCCTCTCTGGAAACACCATATATTTT; CDR3: CASSFNRGLSGNTIYF
J: TRBJ1-2; D: .; V: TRBV7-2; size: .; DNA: TGTGCCAGCAGCTTCCTCGGGGGGGACTATGGCTACACCTTC; CDR3: CASSFLGGDYGYTF
J: TRBJ2-7; D: .; V: TRBV19; size: many; DNA: TGTGCCAGTAGTCTGGCAAAGAACTACGAGCAGTACTTC; CDR3: CASSLAKNYEQYF
J: TRBJ1-2; D: .; V: TRBV12-1; size: .; DNA: TGTGCCAGCAGCGGGACAGTGAACTATGGCTACACCTTC; CDR3: CASSGTVNYGYTF
J: TRBJ1-1; D: .; V: TRBV13; size: once; DNA: TGTGCCAGCAGCCCCGGGGGGGAAGTCACTGAAGCTTTCTTT; CDR3: CASSPGGEVTEAFF
J: TRBJ2-2; D: TRBD2; V: TRBV19; size: few; DNA: TGTGCCAGTCTTACTAGCGGGAGGGCCGATAGGAACACCGGGGAGCTGTTTTTT; CDR3: CASLTSGRADRNTGELFF
J: TRBJ2-7; D: TRBD2; V: TRBV28; size: once; DNA: TGTGCCAGCATTTTTCGTAGCGGGAGGCCCTACGAGCAGTACTTC; CDR3: CASIFRSGRPYEQYF
J: TRBJ1-2; D: .; V: TRBV5-1; size: .; DNA: TGCGCCAGCACCGCGGACAGCCAGGCCTATGGCTACACCTTC; CDR3: CASTADSQAYGYTF
J: TRBJ2-5; D: TRBD2; V: TRBV7-9; size: .; DNA: TGTGCCAGCAGCACCGGGACTAGCGGGAGAAGTAGTCAAGAGACCCAGTACTTC; CDR3: CASSTGTSGRSSQETQYF
J: TRBJ1-1; D: .; V: TRBV29-1; size: .; DNA: TGCAGCGTTGGGCATCCGAACACTGAAGCTTTCTTT; CDR3: CSVGHPNTEAFF
J: TRBJ2-3; D: .; V: TRBV19; size: once; DNA: TGTGCCAGTAGTATCCTACTCACAGATACGCAGTATTTT; CDR3: CASSILLTDTQYF
J: TRBJ2-6; D: .; V: TRBV5-6; size: .; DNA: TGTGCCAGCAGCTTTGATCTATCTTCTGGGGCCAACGTCCTGACTTTC; CDR3: CASSFDLSSGANVLTF
J: TRBJ2-5; D: .; V: TRBV5-1; size: .; DNA: TGCGCCAGCAGCTTCCGGGGGATGACCCAAGAGACCCAGTACTTC; CDR3: CASSFRGMTQETQYF
J: TRBJ1-5; D: .; V: TRBV30; size: .; DNA: TGTGCCTGGAGCCCAGGGGACTATAGCAATCAGCCCCAGCATTTT; CDR3: CAWSPGDYSNQPQHF
J: TRBJ2-1; D: TRBD1; V: TRBV10-1; size: few; DNA: TGCGCCAGCAGTGAGGACAGGGTTTCAATCTACAATGAGCAGTTCTTC; CDR3: CASSEDRVSIYNEQFF
J: TRBJ2-7; D: TRBD1; V: TRBV27; size: .; DNA: TGTGCCAGCAGTTTACCGGGACAGGGATTCTACGAGCAGTACTTC; CDR3: CASSLPGQGFYEQYF
J: TRBJ2-5; D: .; V: TRBV6-1; size: .; DNA: TGTGCCAGCAGTGAATCTCCAGAGACCCAGTACTTC; CDR3: CASSESPETQYF
J: TRBJ2-5; D: .; V: TRBV11-2; size: once; DNA: TGTGCCAGCAGCCCAATACGGGGACAAGAGACCCAGTACTTC; CDR3: CASSPIRGQETQYF
J: TRBJ2-1; D: TRBD1; V: TRBV7-9; size: .; DNA: TGTGCCAGCAGCTTCTGGGACAGGGGAGGCGGTGAGCAGTTCTTC; CDR3: CASSFWDRGGGEQFF
J: TRBJ2-5; D: .; V: TRBV6-1; size: .; DNA: TGTGCCAGCAGTGAAAGGGGCAGGGGGACCCAGTACTTC; CDR3: CASSERGRGTQYF
J: TRBJ1-2; D: TRBD1; V: TRBV6-1; size: .; DNA: TGTGCCAGCAGTGAAGCGCTGGGGACAGGACTGGTGGATGGCTACACCTTC; CDR3: CASSEALGTGLVDGYTF
J: TRBJ2-5; D: .; V: TRBV19; size: .; DNA: TGTGCCAGTGGGCTCATGGTCGGAGAGACCCAGTACTTC; CDR3: CASGLMVGETQYF
J: TRBJ2-7; D: TRBD1; V: TRBV9; size: few; DNA: TGTGCCAGCAGCGTAGGGGGACAGCCTCGCGAGCAGTACTTC; CDR3: CASSVGGQPREQYF
J: TRBJ2-3; D: .; V: TRBV28; size: .; DNA: TGTGCCAGCAGCCGGGATTCCACAGATACGCAGTATTTT; CDR3: CASSRDSTDTQYF
J: TRBJ2-3; D: TRBD2; V: TRBV7-9; size: .; DNA: TGTGCCAGCAGCTTTGGGCTAGCGGGACCCCGGCGGGGCACAGATACGCAGTATTTT; CDR3: CASSFGLAGPRRGTDTQYF
J: TRBJ2-3; D: TRBD2; V: TRBV9; size: .; DNA: TGTGCCAGCAGCGGACTAGGGACTATCAATACGCAGTATTTT; CDR3: CASSGLGTINTQYF
J: TRBJ2-6; D: TRBD1; V: TRBV7-6; size: .; DNA: TGTGCCAGCAGCCGGACAGGGGGGATGGCTGGGGCCAACGTCCTGACTTTC; CDR3: CASSRTGGMAGANVLTF
J: TRBJ1-2; D: TRBD1; V: TRBV7-2; size: .; DNA: TGTGCCAGCAGCTTAGACAGGGGAGGTTACAATGGCTACACCTTC; CDR3: CASSLDRGGYNGYTF
J: TRBJ1-3; D: TRBD1; V: TRBV25-1; size: once; DNA: TGTGCCAGCAGTGAATCGGGACAGGGTATCGGAGTCACCATATATTTT; CDR3: CASSESGQGIGVTIYF
J: TRBJ2-6; D: TRBD1; V: TRBV28; size: .; DNA: TGTGCCAGCAGACCCGGGACAGGGGTGTCTGGGGCCAACGTCCTGACTTTC; CDR3: CASRPGTGVSGANVLTF
J: TRBJ2-1; D: TRBD2; V: TRBV6-5; size: .; DNA: TGTGCCAGCAGGAAGGGACTAGCGGGAAACCATGAGCAGTTCTTC; CDR3: CASRKGLAGNHEQFF
J: TRBJ2-1; D: TRBD2; V: TRBV5-1; size: .; DNA: TGCGCCAGCAGCGAGCCGGGAGGCCACAATGAGCAGTTCTTC; CDR3: CASSEPGGHNEQFF
J: TRBJ1-5; D: .; V: TRBV2; size: .; DNA: TGTGCCAGCGGCTTACAGGGTAGCAATCAGCCCCAGCATTTT; CDR3: CASGLQGSNQPQHF
J: TRBJ2-5; D: .; V: TRBV4-2; size: .; DNA: TGTGCCAGCAGCCAAGGACCAGGCCAAGAGACCCAGTACTTC; CDR3: CASSQGPGQETQYF
J: TRBJ1-2; D: TRBD1; V: TRBV5-1; size: .; DNA: TGCGCCAGCAGCGCCCCGGGACAGGGAGAGAGCTACACCTTC; CDR3: CASSAPGQGESYTF
J: TRBJ1-2; D: TRBD1; V: TRBV7-9; size: .; DNA: TGTGCCAGCGGGCAGGGGGTTAACTATGGCTACACCTTC; CDR3: CASGQGVNYGYTF
J: TRBJ2-7; D: .; V: TRBV29-1; size: few; DNA: TGCAGCGTTGAAAGCGAGCGGGCGTACTTAAGCTCCTACGAGCAGTACTTC; CDR3: CSVESERAYLSSYEQYF
J: TRBJ2-5; D: TRBD2; V: TRBV5-1; size: once; DNA: TGCGCCAGCAGCCGGACCACTAGCGGGGCTCAAGAGACCCAGTACTTC; CDR3: CASSRTTSGAQETQYF
J: TRBJ2-7; D: .; V: TRBV20-1; size: .; DNA: TGCAGTGCTGTTCTAGTCGGAGAGCAGTACTTC; CDR3: CSAVLVGEQYF
J: TRBJ1-4; D: .; V: TRBV7-9; size: .; DNA: TGTGCCAGCAGCTTATGGACAGAGGGAAAACTGTTTTTT; CDR3: CASSLWTEGKLFF
J: TRBJ2-1; D: TRBD2; V: TRBV15; size: .; DNA: TGTGCCACTCGAACTAGCGGGGGGAACAATGAGCAGTTCTTC; CDR3: CATRTSGGNNEQFF
J: TRBJ1-4; D: .; V: TRBV11-2; size: .; DNA: TGTGCCAGCAGCTTTGCCAGCGTTAATGAAAAACTGTTTTTT; CDR3: CASSFASVNEKLFF
J: TRBJ1-1; D: TRBD1; V: TRBV6-5; size: few; DNA: TGTGCCAGCGGACAGGGGGCAATTGAAGCTTTCTTT; CDR3: CASGQGAIEAFF
J: TRBJ2-2; D: .; V: TRBV7-3; size: .; DNA: TGTGCCAGCAGCTTATGGGGCCCAAACACCGGGGAGCTGTTTTTT; CDR3: CASSLWGPNTGELFF
J: TRBJ2-3; D: .; V: TRBV5-1; size: .; DNA: TGCGCCAGCAGCTTGGAACAGGTGGGGGGAACTACAGATACGCAGTATTTT; CDR3: CASSLEQVGGTTDTQYF
J: TRBJ1-2; D: .; V: TRBV6-1; size: .; DNA: TGTGCCAGCAGTGAAGGACTCTATGGCTACACCTTC; CDR3: CASSEGLYGYTF
J: TRBJ2-1; D: TRBD2; V: TRBV5-1; size: few; DNA: TGCGCCAGCAGCTTTGGAGGGACTAGCGAGAATGAGCAGTTCTTC; CDR3: CASSFGGTSENEQFF
J: TRBJ2-1; D: TRBD1; V: TRBV29-1; size: .; DNA: TGCAGCGCTGGGACAGGGGGCTGGCGGGAGGGAGTCTACAATGAGCAGTTCTTC; CDR3: CSAGTGGWREGVYNEQFF
J: TRBJ2-3; D: .; V: TRBV28; size: few; DNA: TGTGCCAGCAGAGCGACAAGGGGTACAGATACGCAGTATTTT; CDR3: CASRATRGTDTQYF
J: TRBJ2-3; D: .; V: TRBV10-2; size: .; DNA: TGCGCCAGCAGTGAAATGGCGGCCACAGATACGCAGTATTTT; CDR3: CASSEMAATDTQYF
J: TRBJ1-5; D: .; V: TRBV28; size: once; DNA: TGTGCCAGCCAACAGCGGGGAATTGGGTCAGACAATCAGCCCCAGCATTTT; CDR3: CASQQRGIGSDNQPQHF
J: TRBJ2-7; D: .; V: TRBV7-2; size: .; DNA: TGTGCCAGCAGCTTTGTACAGGCCAGCTACGAGCAGTACTTC; CDR3: CASSFVQASYEQYF